These 27 T cell receptor beta chains came from one sample sequenced in a study of identical twins. From the 5' RACE reads, TCRdb called clonotypes with MiXCR, one entry per CDR3 protein. The data hold around 960,000 distinct CDR3 sequences, with around 12% observed a single time. The same data also went into a second study, on yellow fever vaccine responses in identical twins.

Specimen: PBMCs. These TCRs come from a woman between 18 and 29 years old in good health.

This clonotype was observed a handful of times. J is TRBJ2-2 and V is TRBV5-1; D may be TRBD1 (5 bases). This CDR3 region has 16 residues. CDR1 SGHRS and CDR2 YFSETQ come from the germline V gene. The V gene lost 1 base and the J gene lost 3 bases, with 13 bases spanning the gap. In DNA, the CDR3 is TGCGCCAGCAGCTTGATCCCCCAGGGTGACACCGGGGAGCTGTTTTTT. Encoded protein: CASSLIPQGDTGELFF.

This clonotype has at least ten counts. The V and J genes are TRBV29-1 and TRBJ2-5, with D hard to call. The germline V and J ends were trimmed by 1 base and 5 bases, with 11 bases remaining between them. There are 13 residues in the CDR3. The V gene's germline CDR1 is SQVTM and CDR2 ANQGSEA. This chain's CDR3 is CSVEVAVGETQYF. The CDR3 nucleotides read TGCAGCGTTGAAGTGGCAGTCGGGGAGACCCAGTACTTC. The complete variable domain, with remaining parts taken from reference TRBV29-1 and TRBJ2-5, reads SAVISQKPSRDICQRGTSLTIQCQVDSQVTMMFWYRQQPGQSLTLIATANQGSEATYESGFVIDKFPISRPNLTFSTLTVSNMSPEDSSIYLCSVEVAVGETQYFGPGTRLLVL.

The chain recombines TRBV6-5 with TRBJ1-1; 8 nucleotides align to TRBD1. The CDR3 contains 15 residues. Germline V gene sequence: CDR1 MNHEY, CDR2 SVGAGI. J was trimmed by 10 bases and V by 0 bases; bases with no gene match: 10. In nucleotides, the CDR3 is TGTGCCAGCAGTTACTCACCCAGGACAGGGTTCGGAGCTTTCTTT. Its protein product is CASSYSPRTGFGAFF.

This chain joins TRBV7-9 and TRBJ2-2; D unclear. The CDR3 has 14 amino acids. Looked up from germline, CDR1 is SEHNR and CDR2 is FQNEAQ (reference sequence). V was shortened by 6 bases and J by 1 base, with 9 bases between the two germline ends. The CDR3 DNA reads as TGTGCCAGCAGGTCTGGGCAGAACACCGGGGAGCTGTTTTTT. Translating it yields CASRSGQNTGELFF.

This clonotype was detected only a few times. CDR3 protein: CASSLGHLYEQYV. The CDR3 nucleotides are TGTGCCAGCAGCTTGGGACATCTATACGAGCAGTACGTC. The chain joins TRBV28 to TRBJ2-7, with a tentative D call TRBD1 (6 bases). This CDR3 region has 13 residues. V lost 6 bases, J lost 4 bases, and 13 bases lay in between. CDR1 is MDHEN, CDR2 SYDVKM, per germline.

This clonotype has just a few counts. CDR3 amino acids: CASSPRTSSGANVLTF. CDR3 coding DNA: TGTGCCAGCAGCCCAAGAACGAGCTCTGGGGCCAACGTCCTGACTTTC. The chain recombines TRBV3-1 with TRBJ2-6; D is unresolved. Germline CDR1 is LGHDT and CDR2 is YNNKEL (reference sequence). The CDR3 extends over 16 amino acids. Trimming took 4 bases from V and 0 from J, leaving 10 bases between them.

This clonotype was seen a few times. V usage is TRBV6-5 and J usage is TRBJ2-1; 11 bases fit TRBD2. CDR1 is MNHEY, CDR2 SVGAGI, per germline. V shed 2 bases and J 7 bases; nucleotides not matched to a gene: 7. This CDR3 region has 16 residues. In DNA, the CDR3 is TGTGCCAGCAGTTACAGTGGACTAGCGGGCCTGAATGAGCAGTTCTTC. Its protein product is CASSYSGLAGLNEQFF.

This chain joins TRBV2 and TRBJ2-5; D remains ambiguous. V gave up 8 bases and J gave up 5 bases, with 9 bases separating them. Germline-derived CDR1 and CDR2 are SNHLY and FYNNEI. CDR3 length equals 11 residues. CDR3 sequence (DNA): TGTGCCAGCCTTCTGGAGGAGACCCAGTACTTC. It is translated as CASLLEETQYF.

This chain joins TRBV20-1 and TRBJ2-3, with 7 bases matching TRBD2. V dropped 5 bases and J dropped 2; count of bases not matched to a gene: 4. From germline, CDR1 is DFQATT and CDR2 SNEGSKA (reference sequence). The CDR3 extends over 13 amino acids. The CDR3 sequence: CSAERGPTDTQYF. The DNA for the CDR3 is TGCAGTGCTGAGCGGGGCCCCACAGATACGCAGTATTTT.

This clonotype was found a few times. The J gene is TRBJ2-5, the V gene TRBV27; maybe TRBD2 (7 bases). Trimming removed 5 bases at V and 5 bases at J, with 18 bases between. The germline CDR1 and CDR2 sequences are MNHEY and SMNVEV (reference sequence). This CDR3 contains 15 residues. DNA of the CDR3: TGTGCCAGCAGTGTACAATCGGGGGGCGGGGAGACCCAGTACTTC. This codes for CASSVQSGGGETQYF.

V and J are TRBV6-5 and TRBJ2-7; TRBD2 matches 10 bases. The V gene's germline CDR1 is MNHEY and CDR2 SVGAGI. The junction had 8 bases not matched to a gene; V was cut back by 0 bases and J by 9 bases. This CDR3 contains 15 residues. CDR3 in amino acids: CASSYSPLAGAGQYF. The DNA for the CDR3 is TGTGCCAGCAGTTACTCACCTCTAGCGGGAGCCGGGCAGTACTTC.

The table lists this clonotype with a few counts. The chain is built from TRBV18 and TRBJ1-1; 7 bases align to TRBD1. The trim removed 6 bases at V and 8 bases at J, leaving 15 bases unmatched. CDR1 is KGHSH, CDR2 LQKENI, per germline. This CDR3 region has 15 residues. The CDR3 sequence: CASSLRLRQGQEAFF. CDR3 DNA: TGTGCCAGCTCCCTCCGACTTAGACAGGGCCAGGAAGCTTTCTTT.

This clonotype appeared a few times. The V and J genes are TRBV12-3 or TRBV12-4 and TRBJ1-1; 8 bases agree with TRBD1. The junction had 5 bases not matched to a gene; V was cut back by 5 bases and J by 6 bases. The CDR3 extends over 13 amino acids. The CDR3 loop reads CASSTGGRAEAFF. CDR3 in DNA: TGTGCCAGCAGTACAGGGGGTAGGGCTGAAGCTTTCTTT.

This clonotype showed up just a few times. The V and J genes are TRBV6-1 and TRBJ2-5; TRBD2 aligns across 8 bases. The CDR3 sequence is 13 residues long. J lost 4 bases, V lost 6 bases, and 4 bases had no gene match. Germline loops: CDR1 MNHNS, CDR2 SASEGT. In DNA form, the CDR3 reads TGTGCCAGCAGGGGCGGGGGGCCAGAGACCCAGTACTTC. This encodes CASRGGGPETQYF.

V usage is TRBV4-1 and J usage is TRBJ2-7; D is unclear. The CDR3 totals 15 residues. The V gene lost 1 base and the J gene lost 4 bases, with 14 bases spanning the gap. Germline CDR1 reads MGHRA; CDR2 reads YSYEKL. CDR3 loop: CASSQGAGHLYEQYV. For the CDR3, the DNA is TGCGCCAGCAGCCAAGGTGCAGGCCACTTATACGAGCAGTACGTC.

A word on this clonotype: One junction end disagrees with the germline gene, perhaps due to a read error. The chain recombines TRBV24-1 with TRBJ2-3; D is unresolved. The CDR3 loop spans 10 amino acids. Germline lookup yields CDR1 KGHDR and CDR2 SFDVKD. CDR3 nucleotides: TGTGCCACCAGGGTGGAAGGATGTGATTTT. It codes for CATRVEGCDF.

This clonotype was observed at least ten times. The V gene is TRBV12-3 or TRBV12-4, the J gene TRBJ2-7, with a tentative D call TRBD1 (6 bases). V was trimmed by 1 base and J by 1 base, leaving 11 bases between them. This CDR3 spans 15 amino acids. The CDR3 reads CASSLETGGSYEQYV. The CDR3 coding sequence is TGTGCCAGCAGTTTAGAGACAGGTGGGTCCTACGAGCAGTACGTC.

The chain employs TRBV27 and TRBJ2-7, with 9 positions matching TRBD1. This CDR3 comprises 14 residues. With V trimmed by 5 bases and J by 2 bases, 4 bases remained unmatched. The germline V gene encodes CDR1 MNHEY and CDR2 SMNVEV (reference sequence). The CDR3 bases are TGTGCCAGCAGTCCGGACAGGGGTACCTACGAGCAGTACGTC. The encoded protein is CASSPDRGTYEQYV.

This clonotype turned up a few times. The rearrangement links TRBV20-1 to TRBJ2-1, with TRBD2 matching 8 bases. The CDR3 is 15 residues long. From germline, CDR1 is DFQATT and CDR2 SNEGSKA (reference sequence). The V and J ends lost 3 bases and 7 bases, in that order; junction bases with no gene match: 11. The CDR3 nucleotides read TGCAGTGCTAGGGACATAGCGGGATGGGATAATGAGCAGTTCTTC. It yields the protein CSARDIAGWDNEQFF.

This clonotype was seen at least ten times. This chain joins TRBV27 and TRBJ1-1; D uncertain. CDR1 is MNHEY, CDR2 SMNVEV, per germline (reference sequence). The CDR3 is made up of 13 amino acids. V was clipped by 3 bases and J by 4 bases, with 9 bases between them. This CDR3 reads CASSFKVLTEAFF. The CDR3 DNA is TGTGCCAGCAGTTTTAAGGTTCTCACTGAAGCTTTCTTT.

In its sample, this clonotype was seen many times. This sequence joins TRBV5-1 and TRBJ1-1; TRBD1 matches 7 bases. The trim removed 2 bases at V and 6 bases at J, leaving 10 bases unmatched. The CDR3 has 15 amino acids. Germline CDR1 SGHRS, CDR2 YFSETQ. The CDR3 coding sequence is TGCGCCAGCAGCTTAACAGGGGAAGGGGTCCCTGAAGCTTTCTTT. This translates into CASSLTGEGVPEAFF.

V usage is TRBV5-1 and J usage is TRBJ1-1, with TRBD1 matching over 7 bases. The CDR3 runs to 16 residues. Germline V gene data show CDR1 as SGHRS and CDR2 as YFSETQ. Germline trimming cut 0 bases from V and 1 base from J; bases unmatched to any gene: 6. DNA for the CDR3: TGCGCCAGCAGCTTGGTCTGGGACAGAGAGAACACTGAAGCTTTCTTT. The encoded protein is CASSLVWDRENTEAFF.

This clonotype was counted only a few times. This chain uses TRBV3-1 with TRBJ2-3; TRBD2 aligns across 7 bases. CDR1 LGHDT and CDR2 YNNKEL come from the germline V gene (reference sequence). The CDR3 is 17 residues long. J was trimmed by 0 bases and V by 4 bases; bases with no gene match: 10. The CDR3 region is CASSPSSGFMSTDTQYF. CDR3 bases: TGTGCCAGCAGCCCAAGTAGCGGGTTTATGAGCACAGATACGCAGTATTTT.

The V call is TRBV5-1, the J call TRBJ2-1; 8 nucleotides line up with TRBD1. Germline CDR1 reads SGHRS; CDR2 reads YFSETQ. This CDR3 has 14 amino acids. V trimming: 7 bases; J trimming: 6 bases; junction bases outside the gene matches: 9. The CDR3 coding sequence is TGCGCCAGCCGACTGACAGGGGACGGCAATGAGCAGTTCTTC. Translating it yields CASRLTGDGNEQFF. Supplemented by reference TRBV5-1 and TRBJ2-1, the full variable domain reads KAGVTQTPRYLIKTRGQQVTLSCSPISGHRSVSWYQQTPGQGLQFLFEYFSETQRNKGNFPGRFSGRQFSNSRSEMNVSTLELGDSALYLCASRLTGDGNEQFFGPGTRLTVL.

The rearrangement uses TRBV28 and TRBJ2-2; 7 bases match TRBD2. The length of the CDR3 is 15 residues. Germline CDR1 is MDHEN and CDR2 is SYDVKM. V trimming: 6 bases; J trimming: 0 bases; junction bases outside the gene matches: 4. Here the CDR3 reads CASSPGLPNTGELFF. As DNA, the CDR3 is TGTGCCAGCAGCCCGGGACTACCGAACACCGGGGAGCTGTTTTTT.

This clonotype showed up just a few times. In DNA form, the CDR3 reads TGTGCCAGCAGTTACTCAAGGGGCCGACAAGATACGCAGTATTTT. The encoded protein is CASSYSRGRQDTQYF. The chain is built from TRBV6-5 and TRBJ2-3; possible D gene TRBD1, 5 bases. V lost 0 bases, J lost 5 bases, and 12 bases lay in between. From germline, CDR1 is MNHEY and CDR2 SVGAGI. The CDR3 is made up of 15 amino acids.

The chain recombines TRBV10-3 with TRBJ2-1, with 7 nucleotides matching TRBD2. The CDR3 has 15 amino acids. Germline V lookup: CDR1 ENHRY, CDR2 SYGVKD. J gave up 1 base and V 7 bases, and 7 bases lay outside the gene matches. This chain's CDR3 is CAINTGGGSYNEQFF. The DNA for the CDR3 is TGTGCCATCAACACGGGGGGAGGGTCCTACAATGAGCAGTTCTTC.